Below, 20 T cell receptor beta chains from the same sample are listed, as sequenced in a study of T cell responses to AZD1222 COVID-19 vaccine. The protocol was immunoSEQ multiplex PCR, while the TCRdb copy is restricted to in-frame clones and leaves out a portion. The sample lists 160,000 or so clones; around nine tenths were seen once. The starting material was peripheral blood, obtained on day 0 of AZD1222 vaccination. These receptors were collected from an adult in good health.

The V call is TRBV7-9, the J call TRBJ2-5; D uncertain. The V and J ends lost 4 bases and 5 bases respectively, with 11 bases between them. Looked up from germline, CDR1 is SEHNR and CDR2 is FQNEAQ (reference sequence). The CDR3 has 13 amino acids. The chain's CDR3 is CASSSVGWETQYF. The DNA of the CDR3 is TGTGCCAGCAGCTCGGTAGGGTGGGAGACCCAGTACTTC.

The V call is TRBV29-1, the J call TRBJ1-2, with unresolved D. Per the germline V gene, CDR1 is SQVTM and CDR2 is ANQGSEA. The ends were cut back, 7 bases at V and 4 bases at J, with 10 bases in the middle. CDR3 length: 11 amino acids. The CDR3 nucleotides read TGCAGCGCGGGGAACCCCTATGGCTACACCTTC. Its protein is CSAGNPYGYTF.

The table lists this clone with a few counts. The V and J genes are TRBV12-3 or TRBV12-4 and TRBJ1-4; a possible D gene is TRBD1 (5 bases). This CDR3 is built from 13 residues. Trimming took 8 bases from V and 7 from J, leaving 14 bases between them. The CDR3 sequence: CASGETVPEKLFF. In nucleotides, the CDR3 is TGTGCCAGCGGAGAGACAGTCCCTGAAAAACTGTTTTTT.

The chain carries TRBV11-2 and TRBJ1-2, with 7 bases fitting TRBD1. CDR1 is SGHAT and CDR2 is FQNNGV in the germline V gene. The CDR3 has 15 residues. V shed 0 bases, J shed 3 bases, and the junction held 4 bases outside the gene matches. The DNA for the CDR3 is TGTGCCAGCAGCTTAGAAGGGACAGCCTACTATGGCTACACCTTC. Its translation: CASSLEGTAYYGYTF.

The chain uses TRBV5-1 and TRBJ1-3, with D tentatively TRBD1 (6 bases). The CDR3 runs 16 residues. CDR1 SGHRS and CDR2 YFSETQ come from the germline V gene. V shed 2 bases and J shed 0 bases, with 12 bases lying between them. The CDR3 spells CASSFQTGISGNTIYF. As DNA, the CDR3 is TGCGCCAGCAGCTTTCAAACAGGGATCTCTGGAAACACCATATATTTT. Full variable domain (rest looked up from reference TRBV5-1 and TRBJ1-3): KAGVTQTPRYLIKTRGQQVTLSCSPISGHRSVSWYQQTPGQGLQFLFEYFSETQRNKGNFPGRFSGRQFSNSRSEMNVSTLELGDSALYLCASSFQTGISGNTIYFGEGSWLTVV.

The V gene is TRBV7-9, the J gene TRBJ2-5, with 14 bases matching TRBD2. Germline V CDR1 and CDR2: SEHNR, FQNEAQ (reference sequence). V lost 6 bases, J lost 4 bases, and 13 bases stayed unmatched. This CDR3 has 18 amino acids. The DNA of the CDR3 is TGTGCCAGCAGTGCCCCTTGGGGACTAGCGGGAGTTAGAGAGACCCAGTACTTC. It is translated as CASSAPWGLAGVRETQYF.

V is TRBV13 and J is TRBJ2-7; 7 bases are a match to TRBD2. With V trimmed by 1 base and J by 2 bases, 5 bases remained unmatched. The CDR3 is 15 amino acids. Per the germline V gene, CDR1 is PRHDT and CDR2 is FYEKMQ (reference sequence). CDR3 coding DNA: TGTGCCAGCAGCTTAGCGGCGGGAGCGGCCTACGAGCAGTACTTC. Its translation is CASSLAAGAAYEQYF.

The genes are TRBV19 and TRBJ2-1, with D possibly being TRBD1 (7 bases). V was shortened by 7 bases and J by 8 bases, with 15 bases between the two germline ends. Germline CDR1 reads LNHDA; CDR2 reads SQIVND (reference sequence). The CDR3 has 13 amino acids. The CDR3 nucleotides are TGTGCCAGTAAGAGACAGGGAGGTCATGAGCAGTTCTTC. This translates into CASKRQGGHEQFF.

This clone was found a few times. The V gene is TRBV28, the J gene TRBJ1-5, with TRBD1 identical over 9 bases. Per germline, CDR1 MDHEN and CDR2 SYDVKM. This CDR3 contains 16 residues. V shed 5 bases, J shed 7 bases, and the junction held 12 bases outside the gene matches. The CDR3 loop is CASSPLLQGAKQPQHF. The CDR3 nucleotides are TGTGCCAGCAGTCCTCTCCTACAGGGGGCGAAGCAGCCCCAGCATTTT.

This chain joins TRBV10-3 and TRBJ2-5, with 12 nucleotides matching TRBD2. The J segment lost 4 bases and the V segment lost 6 bases, leaving 21 bases of the junction unmatched. Germline assignment: CDR1 ENHRY and CDR2 SYGVKD. The CDR3 spans 20 residues. The CDR3 sequence: CAIRPGASASGRAGRETQYF. CDR3 DNA sequence: TGTGCCATCAGGCCTGGTGCCTCGGCTAGCGGGAGGGCCGGGAGAGAGACCCAGTACTTC.

V gene TRBV11-3 combines with J gene TRBJ2-1; D is possibly TRBD2 (5 bases). The CDR3 totals 13 residues. Trimming shortened V by 6 bases and J by 6 bases, and 12 bases separated the two germline ends. Germline CDR1 and CDR2: SGHNT and YENEEA. The CDR3 region is CASSREGFNEQFF. CDR3 coding DNA: TGTGCCAGCAGTCGAGAGGGATTCAATGAGCAGTTCTTC.

This chain links TRBV7-9 with TRBJ1-2; TRBD1 might be the D (5 bases). The CDR3 has 14 amino acids. Looked up from germline, CDR1 is SEHNR and CDR2 is FQNEAQ (reference sequence). V lost 5 bases to trimming and J lost 0 bases, with 10 bases between them. CDR3 protein: CASSQTVTNYGYTF. The CDR3 bases are TGTGCCAGCAGCCAGACAGTTACTAACTATGGCTACACCTTC.

The rearrangement joins TRBV20-1 to TRBJ1-2, with TRBD1 as a possible D gene (5 bases). CDR3 length: 12 residues. Trimming removed 3 bases at V and 4 bases at J, with 9 bases between. From germline, CDR1 is DFQATT and CDR2 SNEGSKA (reference sequence). CDR3 nucleotide sequence: TGCAGTGCTAGTCCGGGGGTCTATGGCTACACCTTC. Translated: CSASPGVYGYTF.

This clone was seen a single time. Here the CDR3 reads CASSYGSSNQPQHF. The CDR3 nucleotides are TGTGCCAGCAGTTACGGCAGCTCCAATCAGCCCCAGCATTTT. This chain uses TRBV6-5 with TRBJ1-5; D unclear. CDR1 is MNHEY and CDR2 is SVGAGI in the germline V gene. This CDR3 is 14 amino acids long. V dropped 2 bases and J dropped 3 bases, with 8 bases sitting between them.

This clone was counted only a few times. Other DNA sequences in the same sample also yield this CDR3. This rearrangement joins TRBV7-9 to TRBJ2-7; D is undetermined. Deletions cut 3 bases from V and 1 base from J, with 4 bases between. The CDR3 contains 12 residues. Per the germline V gene, CDR1 is SEHNR and CDR2 is FQNEAQ (reference sequence). Written as DNA, the CDR3 is TGTGCCAGCAGCTTGGGGTCCTACGAGCAGTACTTC. Translated, it gives CASSLGSYEQYF.

V gene TRBV5-4 combines with J gene TRBJ2-7, with D unresolved. V dropped 0 bases and J dropped 5 bases, with 15 bases sitting between them. The CDR3 loop spans 15 amino acids. The germline V gene encodes CDR1 SGHNT and CDR2 YYREEE (reference sequence). For the CDR3, the DNA is TGTGCCAGCAGCTTGGCCGGAGTTGGCGGTAACGAGCAGTACTTC. Encoded protein: CASSLAGVGGNEQYF.

This rearrangement joins TRBV19 to TRBJ1-1; TRBD1 matches 10 bases. There are 12 residues in the CDR3. V dropped 5 bases and J dropped 10; count of bases not matched to a gene: 4. Germline V gene data show CDR1 as LNHDA and CDR2 as SQIVND (reference sequence). The CDR3 sequence: CASSSTGGLAFF. CDR3 DNA sequence: TGTGCCAGTAGTTCGACAGGGGGCCTAGCTTTCTTT.

This clone appeared once. The chain combines TRBV19 with TRBJ1-2; 7 positions agree with TRBD1. Losses at the gene ends were 3 bases for V and 1 base for J; bases not matched to a gene: 2. The V gene's germline CDR1 is LNHDA and CDR2 SQIVND (reference sequence). The CDR3 spans 14 residues. CDR3 region: CASSITGVNYGYTF. The CDR3 DNA sequence: TGTGCCAGTAGTATCACAGGGGTTAACTATGGCTACACCTTC.

The chain joins TRBV30 to TRBJ2-2, with TRBD2 matching 9 bases. Germline CDR1 is GTSNPN and CDR2 is SVGIG (reference sequence). V lost 8 bases and J lost 3; bases outside the gene matches: 10. CDR3 size: 15 residues. In DNA form, the CDR3 reads TGTGCCGCCTCTAGCGGGGATTTGGACACCGGGGAGCTGTTTTTT. This sequence encodes CAASSGDLDTGELFF.

The chain couples TRBV25-1 to TRBJ1-5; 8 bases line up with TRBD1. The CDR3 runs 15 residues. Germline CDR1 reads MGHDK; CDR2 reads SYGVNS. J lost 5 bases, V lost 3 bases, and 6 bases had no gene match. The CDR3 loop is CASSDQDREDQPQHF. The CDR3 nucleotides read TGTGCCAGCAGTGATCAGGACAGGGAAGATCAGCCCCAGCATTTT.